This is a list of T cell receptor beta chains from one sample in a study of PD-L1 blockade in urothelial cancer. TCRdb keeps only in-frame clones here, not all; method: immunoSEQ multiplex PCR. The sample has under 40,000 clones; 75% to 95% are singletons. Source: PBMCs, taken around atezolizumab (anti-PD-L1) treatment. The receptors here all came from a man aged 70 or older with urothelial cancer. The CDR3 runs from the conserved cysteine through the conserved F or W. D genes are given only for firm matches. Size tells how often a clone was seen (once, few, many) or the class of an expanded clone, and some rows leave it out.

cdr3_nt: TGTGCCAGCGGACTGGGACAGGGAAATTCACCCCTCCACTTT
cdr3_aa: CASGLGQGNSPLHF
v_call: TRBV2
j_call: TRBJ1-6
d_call: TRBD1
clone_size: -

cdr3_nt: TGTGCCAGCAGTCGACAGGGCGCTATTAACTATGGCTACACCTTC
cdr3_aa: CASSRQGAINYGYTF
v_call: TRBV6-1
j_call: TRBJ1-2
d_call: TRBD1
clone_size: -

cdr3_nt: TGTGCCAGCAGCTTAGTTTCCGGGAGTGTGGCCGAGCAGTACTTC
cdr3_aa: CASSLVSGSVAEQYF
v_call: TRBV7-8
j_call: TRBJ2-7
d_call: -
clone_size: -

cdr3_nt: TGTGCCAGCAGCTCCGGACAGGGGGCGGGCGAAGAGACCCAGTACTTC
cdr3_aa: CASSSGQGAGEETQYF
v_call: TRBV5-5
j_call: TRBJ2-5
d_call: TRBD1
clone_size: -

cdr3_nt: TGCGCCAGCGCACGGACAGGGGCGAGGGAAAAACTGTTTTTT
cdr3_aa: CASARTGAREKLFF
v_call: TRBV5-1
j_call: TRBJ1-4
d_call: TRBD1
clone_size: -

cdr3_nt: TGTGCCAGCAGCCCCCAGGGTGAGAACTATGGCTACACCTTC
cdr3_aa: CASSPQGENYGYTF
v_call: TRBV13
j_call: TRBJ1-2
d_call: -
clone_size: -

cdr3_nt: TGTGCATTAGCCAGTGGAGGGGGCGCTTGTGAAAAACTGTTTTTT
cdr3_aa: CALASGGGACEKLFF
v_call: TRBV7-4
j_call: TRBJ1-4
d_call: TRBD1
clone_size: -

cdr3_nt: TGTGCCACCAGCAGAGTGCAGGGGACCTACGAGCAGTACTTC
cdr3_aa: CATSRVQGTYEQYF
v_call: TRBV15
j_call: TRBJ2-7
d_call: -
clone_size: -

cdr3_nt: TGTGCCAGCAGCCTTCAGGGGAGGAACACTGAAGCTTTCTTT
cdr3_aa: CASSLQGRNTEAFF
v_call: TRBV7-6
j_call: TRBJ1-1
d_call: -
clone_size: -

cdr3_nt: TGCGCCAGCAGCTCCGGGACAGGGGCGAACACCGGGGAGCTGTTTTTT
cdr3_aa: CASSSGTGANTGELFF
v_call: TRBV5-1
j_call: TRBJ2-2
d_call: TRBD1
clone_size: -

cdr3_nt: TGTGCCTGGAGTGCGGGACTAGCGGGTGTCGAGCAGTACTTC
cdr3_aa: CAWSAGLAGVEQYF
v_call: TRBV30
j_call: TRBJ2-7
d_call: TRBD2
clone_size: -

cdr3_nt: TGCGCCAGCAGCTTCGCCTCTAACGAGCAGTACTTC
cdr3_aa: CASSFASNEQYF
v_call: TRBV5-1
j_call: TRBJ2-7
d_call: -
clone_size: -

cdr3_nt: TGTGCCAGCAGTTTACCCCAGGGGTATGGCTACACCTTC
cdr3_aa: CASSLPQGYGYTF
v_call: TRBV28
j_call: TRBJ1-2
d_call: -
clone_size: -

cdr3_nt: TGTGCCAGCGCGGAGACGTTGGGGAACACTGAAGCTTTCTTT
cdr3_aa: CASAETLGNTEAFF
v_call: TRBV9
j_call: TRBJ1-1
d_call: -
clone_size: -

cdr3_nt: TGTGCCTGGAGTGTTAGCTCGGGGGGACAGTACTTC
cdr3_aa: CAWSVSSGGQYF
v_call: TRBV30
j_call: TRBJ2-7
d_call: TRBD2
clone_size: -

cdr3_nt: TGTGCCAGCATTACTTCAGGGGATGGCTACACCTTC
cdr3_aa: CASITSGDGYTF
v_call: TRBV28
j_call: TRBJ1-2
d_call: -
clone_size: -

cdr3_nt: TGTGCCAGCAGTGTGGACTTCCCAGATACGCAGTATTTT
cdr3_aa: CASSVDFPDTQYF
v_call: TRBV6-1
j_call: TRBJ2-3
d_call: -
clone_size: -

cdr3_nt: TGTGCCAGCAGCCCACCGGGACTAGCGGGAGTTGGCGAGCAGTTCTTC
cdr3_aa: CASSPPGLAGVGEQFF
v_call: TRBV7-9
j_call: TRBJ2-1
d_call: TRBD2
clone_size: -

cdr3_nt: TGTGCCAGCAGCTTGTATGGCGGGAGTCGAGGGGGCGAGCAGTACTTC
cdr3_aa: CASSLYGGSRGGEQYF
v_call: TRBV11-1
j_call: TRBJ2-7
d_call: -
clone_size: -

cdr3_nt: TGTGCCACCAGCAGGAGGCAGGGTCAGCCCCAGCATTTT
cdr3_aa: CATSRRQGQPQHF
v_call: TRBV15
j_call: TRBJ1-5
d_call: -
clone_size: -

cdr3_nt: TGTGCCAGTAGTTCAACTAGCGGGAGTATGGAGACCCAGTACTTC
cdr3_aa: CASSSTSGSMETQYF
v_call: TRBV19
j_call: TRBJ2-5
d_call: TRBD2
clone_size: -

cdr3_nt: TGTGCCAGTGGACAGGGGAACTATGGCTACACCTTC
cdr3_aa: CASGQGNYGYTF
v_call: TRBV2
j_call: TRBJ1-2
d_call: TRBD1
clone_size: -

cdr3_nt: TGTGCCAGCAGGAACGTTCTAGCGGGGTATACCGAGCAGTACTTC
cdr3_aa: CASRNVLAGYTEQYF
v_call: TRBV28
j_call: TRBJ2-7
d_call: TRBD2
clone_size: -

cdr3_nt: TGCGCCAGCAGCTTGGAACAGGGCCCGCTCTACAATGAGCAGTTCTTC
cdr3_aa: CASSLEQGPLYNEQFF
v_call: TRBV5-1
j_call: TRBJ2-1
d_call: -
clone_size: few

cdr3_nt: TGTGCCAGCAGCTACCGGGCGTACCGCCTACGACAGGGATTCCGGGAGACCCAGTACTTC
cdr3_aa: CASSYRAYRLRQGFRETQYF
v_call: TRBV5-4
j_call: TRBJ2-5
d_call: TRBD1
clone_size: -

cdr3_nt: TGCGCCAGCAGCCCAACCTACGAGCAGTACTTC
cdr3_aa: CASSPTYEQYF
v_call: TRBV10-2
j_call: TRBJ2-7
d_call: -
clone_size: -

cdr3_nt: TGTGCCAGCAGTCCACCGGGACTAGCGGGAGCTGGGGAGCTGTTTTTT
cdr3_aa: CASSPPGLAGAGELFF
v_call: TRBV25-1
j_call: TRBJ2-2
d_call: TRBD2
clone_size: -

cdr3_nt: TGCGCCAGCAGTGAACACAGGGGTTTTGGCTACACCTTC
cdr3_aa: CASSEHRGFGYTF
v_call: TRBV10-1
j_call: TRBJ1-2
d_call: TRBD1
clone_size: -

cdr3_nt: TGTGCCAGCAGCCATGCCCGGGGGACGACGTTTGGAGATACGCAGTATTTT
cdr3_aa: CASSHARGTTFGDTQYF
v_call: TRBV5-5
j_call: TRBJ2-3
d_call: -
clone_size: -

cdr3_nt: TGTGCCAGCAGCTTGGCCACAGCAGCCTCCTACGAGCAGTACTTC
cdr3_aa: CASSLATAASYEQYF
v_call: TRBV7-9
j_call: TRBJ2-7
d_call: -
clone_size: -

cdr3_nt: TGTGCCAAGCAAGCGGGAGGGCTTCGCAATGAGCAGTTCTTC
cdr3_aa: CAKQAGGLRNEQFF
v_call: TRBV19
j_call: TRBJ2-1
d_call: TRBD2
clone_size: -

cdr3_nt: TGTGCCTGGAGTTTGCCGAGACAGGGTGTGTTCGAGCAGTACTTC
cdr3_aa: CAWSLPRQGVFEQYF
v_call: TRBV30
j_call: TRBJ2-7
d_call: TRBD1
clone_size: -

cdr3_nt: TGTGCCAGCAGCTTGTGGGGGCCCCGGGAGCTGTTTTTT
cdr3_aa: CASSLWGPRELFF
v_call: TRBV5-6
j_call: TRBJ2-2
d_call: -
clone_size: -

cdr3_nt: TGTGCCAGCACGCCGGTGGCAGCGGCCTACGAGCAGTACTTC
cdr3_aa: CASTPVAAAYEQYF
v_call: TRBV6-1
j_call: TRBJ2-7
d_call: -
clone_size: -

cdr3_nt: TGCGCCAGCGGAGCCAGAGGCAATCAGCCCCAGCATTTT
cdr3_aa: CASGARGNQPQHF
v_call: TRBV10-2
j_call: TRBJ1-5
d_call: -
clone_size: once

cdr3_nt: TGTGCCAGTAGTATCGGGACAGGGGTCCAAGAGACCCAGTACTTC
cdr3_aa: CASSIGTGVQETQYF
v_call: TRBV19
j_call: TRBJ2-5
d_call: TRBD1
clone_size: -

cdr3_nt: TGTGCCATCAGTGGGGGGCGCGACACCGGGGAGCTGTTTTTT
cdr3_aa: CAISGGRDTGELFF
v_call: TRBV10-3
j_call: TRBJ2-2
d_call: -
clone_size: once

cdr3_nt: TGTGCCAGCAGCTCCGGGGGGGACGGGACCCAGTACTTC
cdr3_aa: CASSSGGDGTQYF
v_call: TRBV28
j_call: TRBJ2-5
d_call: TRBD2
clone_size: -

cdr3_nt: TGTGCCAGCAGCCAATTCCAGGGAGGGGGCAATGAGCAGTTCTTC
cdr3_aa: CASSQFQGGGNEQFF
v_call: TRBV14
j_call: TRBJ2-1
d_call: -
clone_size: once

cdr3_nt: TGTGCCAGCAGCGTGGACTTCAATCAGCCCCAGCATTTT
cdr3_aa: CASSVDFNQPQHF
v_call: TRBV7-3
j_call: TRBJ1-5
d_call: -
clone_size: -

cdr3_nt: TGTGCCAGCAACTCCGTAGCGGGTAGCACAGATACGCAGTATTTT
cdr3_aa: CASNSVAGSTDTQYF
v_call: TRBV28
j_call: TRBJ2-3
d_call: TRBD2
clone_size: -

cdr3_nt: TGTGCCAGCACCGGGCCCGGGCGGGGGACCCAGTACTTC
cdr3_aa: CASTGPGRGTQYF
v_call: TRBV28
j_call: TRBJ2-5
d_call: -
clone_size: -

cdr3_nt: TGTGCCAGCAGCTTAGGGGCCAGCCAAGAGACCCAGTACTTC
cdr3_aa: CASSLGASQETQYF
v_call: TRBV7-9
j_call: TRBJ2-5
d_call: -
clone_size: -

cdr3_nt: TGTGCCAGCAGTTGGACTAGCGGGATGAAATCTCTCCAAGAGACCCAGTACTTC
cdr3_aa: CASSWTSGMKSLQETQYF
v_call: TRBV28
j_call: TRBJ2-5
d_call: TRBD2
clone_size: -

cdr3_nt: TGTGCCAGCAGCGTAGCTTCCGGGACTAACCAAGAGACCCAGTACTTC
cdr3_aa: CASSVASGTNQETQYF
v_call: TRBV9
j_call: TRBJ2-5
d_call: TRBD2
clone_size: -

cdr3_nt: TGTGCCAGCAGCTTAGTCGGGGTTGGCTACACCTTC
cdr3_aa: CASSLVGVGYTF
v_call: TRBV7-2
j_call: TRBJ1-2
d_call: -
clone_size: -

cdr3_nt: TGTGCCAGCAGTGCTGGCGAGACAGGGACCTCTGGAAACACCATATATTTT
cdr3_aa: CASSAGETGTSGNTIYF
v_call: TRBV6-1
j_call: TRBJ1-3
d_call: TRBD1
clone_size: once

cdr3_nt: TGTGCCAGCAGTTCCCGGGACAGGGGGCTCGGCGGGGAGCTGTTTTTT
cdr3_aa: CASSSRDRGLGGELFF
v_call: TRBV6-6
j_call: TRBJ2-2
d_call: TRBD1
clone_size: -

cdr3_nt: TGCGCCAGCAGCAATAGACAGGGGGACGGGGAGCTGTTTTTT
cdr3_aa: CASSNRQGDGELFF
v_call: TRBV5-1
j_call: TRBJ2-2
d_call: TRBD1
clone_size: -

cdr3_nt: TGTGCCAGCAGCCCCGGGGGGACAGCGGGGGGGTATAGCAATCAGCCCCAGCATTTT
cdr3_aa: CASSPGGTAGGYSNQPQHF
v_call: TRBV4-2
j_call: TRBJ1-5
d_call: TRBD1
clone_size: -

cdr3_nt: TGTGCCAGAAGCGCGTCTAGCGGGAGGGCCGGGTACGAGCAGTACTTC
cdr3_aa: CARSASSGRAGYEQYF
v_call: TRBV5-3
j_call: TRBJ2-7
d_call: TRBD2
clone_size: -

cdr3_nt: TGTGCCAGCTCACCCAGTGTGACGGGGGTGAACACTGAAGCTTTCTTT
cdr3_aa: CASSPSVTGVNTEAFF
v_call: TRBV18
j_call: TRBJ1-1
d_call: -
clone_size: -

cdr3_nt: TGTGCCAGCAGCTTCACCGGGACAAGAAACACTGAAGCTTTCTTT
cdr3_aa: CASSFTGTRNTEAFF
v_call: TRBV5-6
j_call: TRBJ1-1
d_call: -
clone_size: -

cdr3_nt: TGTGCCAGCAGCCAAGGTCCGGCGGGAGTCGCCGGGGAGCTGTTTTTT
cdr3_aa: CASSQGPAGVAGELFF
v_call: TRBV4-2
j_call: TRBJ2-2
d_call: TRBD2
clone_size: -

cdr3_nt: TGTGCCAGCAGCCAAGTAGGGGGTGGATGGCGGGACACTGAAGCTTTCTTT
cdr3_aa: CASSQVGGGWRDTEAFF
v_call: TRBV14
j_call: TRBJ1-1
d_call: -
clone_size: -

cdr3_nt: TGTGCCAGTAGTATTATTCCGGGAAGGTTTGGTAGTAGCTACGAGCAGTACTTC
cdr3_aa: CASSIIPGRFGSSYEQYF
v_call: TRBV19
j_call: TRBJ2-7
d_call: -
clone_size: -

cdr3_nt: TGTGCCAGCAGCCCCGAGGGTAGCGGGAGCCACGAGCAGTACTTC
cdr3_aa: CASSPEGSGSHEQYF
v_call: TRBV6-6
j_call: TRBJ2-7
d_call: TRBD2
clone_size: -